The TCR beta chain under discussion was sequenced for a study of cytomegalovirus exposure and HLA in healthy donors. Study context: In a later analysis, the roughly 130 validation repertoires were reported to have used the same platform as the 666 first-cohort repertoires.

Germline V gene lookup returns CDR1 MNHEY and CDR2 SMNVEV (reference sequence). V dropped 7 bases and J dropped 1; count of bases not matched to a gene: 12. The CDR3 has 16 amino acids. General observations from the study: Among the CMV-associated chains, three were confirmed in vitro as specific for CMV antigens. Investigators reported over 150 TCR beta chains as tied to cytomegalovirus.

On this clone itself: The target antigen is unknown.

The protocol was immunoSEQ multiplex PCR, while the TCRdb copy is restricted to in-frame clones and leaves out a portion. This table has roughly 100,000 clones, around 89% appearing once. The receptor was derived from a woman aged 18 to 35 in good health and CMV-seropositive. V and J are TRBV27 and TRBJ1-1; 7 bases fit TRBD1. Sequenced input: PBMCs. The CDR3 region is CASTTQRTGENTEAFF. The CDR3 DNA reads TGTGCCAGCACTACCCAGAGGACAGGTGAGAACACTGAAGCTTTCTTT.